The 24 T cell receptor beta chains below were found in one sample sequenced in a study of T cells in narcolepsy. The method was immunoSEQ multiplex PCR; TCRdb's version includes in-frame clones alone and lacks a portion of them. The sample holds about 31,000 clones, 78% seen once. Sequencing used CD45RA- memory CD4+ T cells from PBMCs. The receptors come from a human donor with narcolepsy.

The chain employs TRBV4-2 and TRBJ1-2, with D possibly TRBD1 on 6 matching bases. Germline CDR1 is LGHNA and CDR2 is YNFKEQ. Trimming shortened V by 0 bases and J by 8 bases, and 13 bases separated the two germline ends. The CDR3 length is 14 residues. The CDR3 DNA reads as TGTGCCAGCAGCCAAGATCGGACAGTAGGGGGCTACACCTTC. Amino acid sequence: CASSQDRTVGGYTF.

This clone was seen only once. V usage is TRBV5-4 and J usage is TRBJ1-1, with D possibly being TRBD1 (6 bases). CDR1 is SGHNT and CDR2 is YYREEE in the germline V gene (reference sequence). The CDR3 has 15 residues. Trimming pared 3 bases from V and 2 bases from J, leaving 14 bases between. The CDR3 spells CASSSGQTKNTEAFF. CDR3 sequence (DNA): TGTGCCAGCAGCTCAGGACAGACTAAAAACACTGAAGCTTTCTTT.

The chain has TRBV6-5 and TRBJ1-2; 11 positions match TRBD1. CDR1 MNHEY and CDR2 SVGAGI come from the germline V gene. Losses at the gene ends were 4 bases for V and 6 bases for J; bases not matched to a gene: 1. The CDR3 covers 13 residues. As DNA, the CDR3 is TGTGCCAGCAGTTCGGACAGGGGGCATGGCTACACCTTC. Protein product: CASSSDRGHGYTF.

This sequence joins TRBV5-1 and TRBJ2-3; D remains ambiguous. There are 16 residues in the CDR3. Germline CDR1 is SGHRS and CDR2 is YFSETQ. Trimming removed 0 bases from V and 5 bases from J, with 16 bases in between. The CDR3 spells CASSLAIFKAQDTQYF. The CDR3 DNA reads TGCGCCAGCAGCTTGGCCATCTTTAAGGCACAAGATACGCAGTATTTT.

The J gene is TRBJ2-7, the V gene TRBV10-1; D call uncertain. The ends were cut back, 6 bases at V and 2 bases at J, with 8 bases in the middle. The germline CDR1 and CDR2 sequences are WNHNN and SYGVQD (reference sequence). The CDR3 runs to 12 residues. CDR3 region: CASSAGPYEQYF. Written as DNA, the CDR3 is TGCGCCAGCAGCGCCGGCCCCTACGAGCAGTACTTC.

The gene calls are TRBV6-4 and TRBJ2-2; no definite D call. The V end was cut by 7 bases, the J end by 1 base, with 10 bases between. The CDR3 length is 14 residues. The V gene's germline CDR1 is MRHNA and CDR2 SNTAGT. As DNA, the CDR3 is TGTGCCAGCAAAAGGCAGGAGAACACCGGGGAGCTGTTTTTT. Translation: CASKRQENTGELFF.

The CDR3: CATSRDVQYEQYF. In nucleotides, the CDR3 is TGTGCCACCAGCAGAGATGTTCAATACGAGCAGTACTTC. This chain joins TRBV15 and TRBJ2-7; D unresolved. V was cut by 0 bases and J by 4 bases, with 7 bases left in between. CDR1 is LNHNV, CDR2 YYDKDF, per germline (reference sequence). This CDR3 has 13 amino acids. Filled out from reference TRBV15 and TRBJ2-7, the complete variable domain reads DAMVIQNPRYQVTQFGKPVTLSCSQTLNHNVMYWYQQKSSQAPKLLFHYYDKDFNNEADTPDNFQSRRPNTSFCFLDIRSPGLGDTAMYLCATSRDVQYEQYFGPGTRLTVT.

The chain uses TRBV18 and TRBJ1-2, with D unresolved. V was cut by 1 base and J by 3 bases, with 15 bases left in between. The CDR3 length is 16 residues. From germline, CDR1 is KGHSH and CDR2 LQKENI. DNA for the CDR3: TGTGCCAGCTCACCACGGGAACGAGGGCAGGACTATGGCTACACCTTC. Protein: CASSPRERGQDYGYTF. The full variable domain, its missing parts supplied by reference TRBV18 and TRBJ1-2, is NAGVMQNPRHLVRRRGQEARLRCSPMKGHSHVYWYRQLPEEGLKFMVYLQKENIIDESGMPKERFSAEFPKEGPSILRIQQVVRGDSAAYFCASSPRERGQDYGYTFGSGTRLTVV.

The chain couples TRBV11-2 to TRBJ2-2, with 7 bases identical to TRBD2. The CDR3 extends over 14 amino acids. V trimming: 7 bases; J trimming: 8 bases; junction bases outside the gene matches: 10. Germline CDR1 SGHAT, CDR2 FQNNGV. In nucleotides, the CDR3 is TGTGCCAGCAACCCCCCTAGCGGTATTGGGGAGCTGTTTTTT. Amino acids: CASNPPSGIGELFF.

This CDR3 reads CASSVSGNEQFF. The CDR3, as DNA: TGCGCCAGCAGTGTTAGCGGCAATGAGCAGTTCTTC. The chain uses TRBV10-2 and TRBJ2-1, with D possibly being TRBD2 (6 bases). The CDR3 consists of 12 residues. Germline CDR1 is WSHSY and CDR2 is SAAADI. With 4 bases removed from V and 6 bases from J, the gap between germline ends came to 7 bases.

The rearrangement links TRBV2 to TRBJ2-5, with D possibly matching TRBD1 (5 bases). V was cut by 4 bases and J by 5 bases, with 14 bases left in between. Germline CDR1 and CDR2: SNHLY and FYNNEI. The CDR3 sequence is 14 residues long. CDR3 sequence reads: CASSVSQGSETQYF. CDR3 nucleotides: TGTGCCAGCAGTGTTTCGCAGGGAAGCGAGACCCAGTACTTC.

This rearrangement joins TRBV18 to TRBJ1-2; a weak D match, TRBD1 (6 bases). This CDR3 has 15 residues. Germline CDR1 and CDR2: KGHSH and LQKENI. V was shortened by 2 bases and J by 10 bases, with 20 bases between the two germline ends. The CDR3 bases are TGTGCCAGCTCACCATACGTTCAGGACAGCCATGTCTACACCTTC. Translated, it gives CASSPYVQDSHVYTF.

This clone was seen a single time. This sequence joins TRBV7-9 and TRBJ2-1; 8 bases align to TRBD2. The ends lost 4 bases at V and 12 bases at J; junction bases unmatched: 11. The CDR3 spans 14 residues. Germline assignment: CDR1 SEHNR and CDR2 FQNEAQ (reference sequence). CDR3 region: CASSSPTGGKVQFF. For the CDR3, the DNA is TGTGCCAGCAGCTCGCCCACGGGGGGGAAGGTGCAGTTCTTC. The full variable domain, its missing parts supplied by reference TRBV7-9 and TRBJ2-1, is DTGVSQNPRHKITKRGQNVTFRCDPISEHNRLYWYRQTLGQGPEFLTYFQNEAQLEKSRLLSDRFSAERPKGSFSTLEIQRTEQGDSAMYLCASSSPTGGKVQFFGPGTRLTVL.

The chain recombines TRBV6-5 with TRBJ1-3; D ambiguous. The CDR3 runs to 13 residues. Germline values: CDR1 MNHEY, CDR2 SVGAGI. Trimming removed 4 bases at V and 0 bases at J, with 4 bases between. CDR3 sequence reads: CASSSTSGNTIYF. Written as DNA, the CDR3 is TGTGCCAGCAGTTCCACCTCTGGAAACACCATATATTTT.

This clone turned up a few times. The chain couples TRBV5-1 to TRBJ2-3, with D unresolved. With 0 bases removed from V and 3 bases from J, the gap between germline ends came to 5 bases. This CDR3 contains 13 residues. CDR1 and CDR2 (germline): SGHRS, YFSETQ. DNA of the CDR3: TGCGCCAGCAGCTTGGACAGAACAGATACGCAGTATTTT. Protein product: CASSLDRTDTQYF.

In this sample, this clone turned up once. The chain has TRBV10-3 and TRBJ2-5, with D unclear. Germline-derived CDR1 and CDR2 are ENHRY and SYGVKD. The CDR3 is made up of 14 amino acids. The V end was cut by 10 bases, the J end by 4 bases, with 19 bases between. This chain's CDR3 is CATTTQDLLETQYF. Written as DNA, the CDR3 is TGTGCCACCACGACTCAGGATTTGCTAGAGACCCAGTACTTC.

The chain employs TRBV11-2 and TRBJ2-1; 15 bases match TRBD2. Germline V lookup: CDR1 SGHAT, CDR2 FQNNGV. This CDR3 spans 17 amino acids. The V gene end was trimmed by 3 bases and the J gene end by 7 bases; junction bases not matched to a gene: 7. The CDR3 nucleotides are TGTGCCAGCAGCTTGGTCCCGGGACTAGCGGGAGGAAATGAGCAGTTCTTC. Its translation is CASSLVPGLAGGNEQFF.

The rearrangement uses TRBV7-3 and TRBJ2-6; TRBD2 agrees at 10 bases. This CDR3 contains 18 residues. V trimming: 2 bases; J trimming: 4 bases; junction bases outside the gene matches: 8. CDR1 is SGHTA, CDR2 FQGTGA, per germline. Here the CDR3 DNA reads TGTGCCAGCAGCTTATCCAGCGGGGGGGCCACAGGGGCCAACGTCCTGACTTTC. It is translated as CASSLSSGGATGANVLTF.

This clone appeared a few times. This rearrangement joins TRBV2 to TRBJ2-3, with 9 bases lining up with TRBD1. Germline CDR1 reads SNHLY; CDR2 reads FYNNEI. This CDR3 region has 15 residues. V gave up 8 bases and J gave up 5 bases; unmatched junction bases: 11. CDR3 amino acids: CASPKDRGIKDTQYF. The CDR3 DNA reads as TGTGCCAGCCCTAAGGACAGGGGCATTAAAGATACGCAGTATTTT.

CDR3 in DNA: TGTGCCAGCAGAAGACTAGCGGAAACAGATACGCAGTATTTT. Residues: CASRRLAETDTQYF. This rearrangement joins TRBV6-5 to TRBJ2-3; 9 nucleotides line up with TRBD2. Germline values: CDR1 MNHEY, CDR2 SVGAGI. With 6 bases clipped from V and 3 bases from J, the junction kept 4 bases outside the gene matches. The CDR3 extends over 14 amino acids.

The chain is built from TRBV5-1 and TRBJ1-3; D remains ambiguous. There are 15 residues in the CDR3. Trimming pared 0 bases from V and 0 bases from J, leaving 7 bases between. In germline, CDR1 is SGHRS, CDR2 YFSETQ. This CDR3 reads CASSLAFNSGNTIYF. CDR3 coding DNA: TGCGCCAGCAGCTTGGCCTTCAACTCTGGAAACACCATATATTTT.

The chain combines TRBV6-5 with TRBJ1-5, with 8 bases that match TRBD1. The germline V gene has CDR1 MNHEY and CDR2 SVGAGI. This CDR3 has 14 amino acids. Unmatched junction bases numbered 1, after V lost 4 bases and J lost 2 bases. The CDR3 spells CASSSGGGNQPQHF. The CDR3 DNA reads TGTGCCAGCAGTTCAGGGGGCGGCAATCAGCCCCAGCATTTT.

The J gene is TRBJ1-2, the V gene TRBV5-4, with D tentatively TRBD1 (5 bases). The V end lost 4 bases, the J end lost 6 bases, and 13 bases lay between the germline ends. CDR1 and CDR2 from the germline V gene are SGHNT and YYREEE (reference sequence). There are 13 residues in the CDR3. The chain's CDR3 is CASSPTGGDGYTF. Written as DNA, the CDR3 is TGTGCCAGCAGCCCAACCGGAGGGGATGGCTACACCTTC.

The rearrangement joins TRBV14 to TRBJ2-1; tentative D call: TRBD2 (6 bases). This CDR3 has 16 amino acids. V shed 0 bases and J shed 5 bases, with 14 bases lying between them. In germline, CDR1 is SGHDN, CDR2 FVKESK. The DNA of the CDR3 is TGTGCCAGCAGCCAAGATAGCGGCAGGGCCAACAATGAGCAGTTCTTC. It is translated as CASSQDSGRANNEQFF.